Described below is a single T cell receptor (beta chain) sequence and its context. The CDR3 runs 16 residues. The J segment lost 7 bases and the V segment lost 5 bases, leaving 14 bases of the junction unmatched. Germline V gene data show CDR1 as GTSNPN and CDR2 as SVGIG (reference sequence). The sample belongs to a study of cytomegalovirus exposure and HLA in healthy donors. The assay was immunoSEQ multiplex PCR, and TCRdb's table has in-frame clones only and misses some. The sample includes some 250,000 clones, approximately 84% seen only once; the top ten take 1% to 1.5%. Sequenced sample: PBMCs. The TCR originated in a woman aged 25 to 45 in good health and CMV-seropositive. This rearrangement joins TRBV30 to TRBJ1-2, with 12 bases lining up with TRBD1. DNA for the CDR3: TGTGCCTGGGCCCGAGGAAGGGACAGGGGGCTGAGTGGCTACACCTTC. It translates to CAWARGRDRGLSGYTF. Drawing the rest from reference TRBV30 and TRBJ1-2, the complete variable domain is SQTIHQWPATLVQPVGSPLSLECTVEGTSNPNLYWYRQAAGRGLQLLFYSVGIGQISSEVPQNLSASRPQDRQFILSSKKLLLSDSGFYLCAWARGRDRGLSGYTFGSGTRLTVV.